This T cell receptor beta chain derives from a study of T cell clones after liver transplantation. Study findings and constraints: Compared with third party-reactive sequences, donor-reactive ones declined more, independent of withdrawal success.

Assay: immunoSEQ multiplex PCR; the TCRdb copy retains only in-frame clones and omits some. The sample carries roughly 6,100 clones, 30% to 40% recorded once. Proliferating CFSE-low MLR cells were sequenced to define alloreactive TCRbeta sequences. Graft donor PBMCs, splenocytes, lymph-node cells, or third-party PBMCs stimulated pre-transplant recipient cells. This clone was detected once. The antigen is undetermined. Per the germline V gene, CDR1 is MDHEN and CDR2 is SYDVKM. This CDR3 spans 16 amino acids. V gave up 6 bases and J gave up 1 base; unmatched junction bases: 9. The chain employs TRBV28 and TRBJ2-3; 8 positions match TRBD2. This TCR derives from a human patient who received a liver transplant. Some T cells may originate from the graft donor. Sequencing was done on a sample of CD4+ T cells from cultured PBMCs. CDR3 nucleotides: TGTGCCAGCAGCTTGGGGCGGGAGGATGGCACAGATACGCAGTATTTT. It codes for CASSLGREDGTDTQYF. The whole variable domain, filled in from reference TRBV28 and TRBJ2-3, reads DVKVTQSSRYLVKRTGEKVFLECVQDMDHENMFWYRQDPGLGLRLIYFSYDVKMKEKGDIPEGYSVSREKKERFSLILESASTNQTSMYLCASSLGREDGTDTQYFGPGTRLTVL.